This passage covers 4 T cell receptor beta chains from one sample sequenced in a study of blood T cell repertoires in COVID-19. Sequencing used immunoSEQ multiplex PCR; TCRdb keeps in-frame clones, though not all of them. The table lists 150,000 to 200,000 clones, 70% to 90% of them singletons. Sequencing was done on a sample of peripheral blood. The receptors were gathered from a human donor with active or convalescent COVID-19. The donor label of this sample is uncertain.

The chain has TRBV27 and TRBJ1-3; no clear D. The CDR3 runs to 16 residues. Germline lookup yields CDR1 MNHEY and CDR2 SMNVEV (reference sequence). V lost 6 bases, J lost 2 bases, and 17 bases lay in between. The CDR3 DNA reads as TGTGCCAGCAGGAGTTTAGAGGGTCGCACTGGAAACACCATATATTTT. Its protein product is CASRSLEGRTGNTIYF.

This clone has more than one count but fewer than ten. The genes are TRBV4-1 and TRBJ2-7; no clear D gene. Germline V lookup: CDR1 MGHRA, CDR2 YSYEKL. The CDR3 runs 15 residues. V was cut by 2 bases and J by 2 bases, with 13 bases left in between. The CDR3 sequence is CASSQPGPSPYEQYF. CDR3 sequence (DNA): TGCGCCAGCAGCCAACCGGGTCCCTCTCCCTACGAGCAGTACTTC.

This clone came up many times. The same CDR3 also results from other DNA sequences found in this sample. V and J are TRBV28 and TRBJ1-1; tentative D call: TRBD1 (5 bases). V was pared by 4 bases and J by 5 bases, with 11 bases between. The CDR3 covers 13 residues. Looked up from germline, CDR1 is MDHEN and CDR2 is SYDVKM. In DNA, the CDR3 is TGTGCCAGCAGTTCGGGGGGAAGGACTGAAGCTTTCTTT. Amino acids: CASSSGGRTEAFF.

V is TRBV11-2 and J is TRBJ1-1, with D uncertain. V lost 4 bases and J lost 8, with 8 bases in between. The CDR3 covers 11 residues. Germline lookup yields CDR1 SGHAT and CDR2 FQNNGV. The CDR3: CASSSRHEAFF. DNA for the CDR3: TGTGCCAGCAGCTCTCGACACGAAGCTTTCTTT. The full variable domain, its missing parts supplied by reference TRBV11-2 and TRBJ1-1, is EAGVAQSPRYKIIEKRQSVAFWCNPISGHATLYWYQQILGQGPKLLIQFQNNGVVDDSQLPKDRFSAERLKGVDSTLKIQPAKLEDSAVYLCASSSRHEAFFGQGTRLTVV.